This T cell receptor (beta chain) was recorded in a study of blood T cell repertoires in COVID-19 (dated by TCRdb to the early 2020s). Background for the entire study: Samples covering the acute and convalescent phases of COVID-19 were provided by collaborators in the United States, Italy and Spain. The prospective study material was composed of cDNA or gDNA derived from T cells, B-cell-depleted T cells, or PBMCs. The dataset comprised deeply sampled blood TCRbeta repertoires from subjects exposed to, actively infected with, or recovered from COVID-19. The repertoires were released in a freely available public database intended as a resource for research on the immune response to SARS-CoV-2. Samples were obtained from the ongoing ImmuneRACE study (first 160 participants) and from some 1,200 subjects provided by 6 global collaborators. Nearly every sample came with metadata listing a de-identified subject ID, COVID-19 status, age in years and sex. Where HLA class I and class II types were available, the types were taken from metadata supplied by the sample provider, not from assay-based typing. General conclusions and limits of the study: The amount of clinical and demographic metadata varied by source and participant and was provided uncurated.

TCRbeta CDR3 regions were amplified from genomic DNA using the immunoSEQ Assay, a bias-controlled multiplex PCR. The authors processed their data as follows. The number of nucleated cells in each sample was estimated by amplification of reference gene primers within the assay. To quantify the absolute abundance of each unique TCRbeta CDR3 rearrangement, sequence reads were collapsed and filtered. Productive Simpson clonality was computed per sample as the square root of Simpson's diversity index over productive rearrangements. In its TCRdb copy, this immuneACCESS table keeps in-frame sequences only and misses some clones. Where compared with another copy, unresolved V genes explain less than half of these, and the others have no known cause. The V and J calls and clone size are taken from that table; D and trimming were inferred from the DNA. The sample includes 350,000 to 450,000 clones, with around 90% observed a single time. Jointly, the top ten make up roughly 1.2% of the sample.

Concerning this clone: Its cognate antigen has yet to be identified. No qualities accompany the bases; no much larger clone lies one base away.

The CDR3 measures 15 amino acids from cysteine to phenylalanine. Kept here is only the CDR3 DNA, which spans 45 bases and is read in frame from base 1. CDR1 and CDR2 are drawn from the germline V gene: KGHDR, SFDVKD. V is trimmed back by 3 bases and J by 4 bases, and the junction contains 5 bases that no gene match accounts for. Each collaborating institution followed its own protocols to collect whole blood in K2EDTA tubes. For TCRbeta analysis, collaborator samples were shipped as frozen whole blood, as isolated PBMCs, or as DNA extracted from either sample type. Sequenced: peripheral blood. The chain is assembled from TRBV24-1 and TRBJ1-2, with TRBD1 identical over 9 junction bases. This clonotype was sampled from a man aged 35-49 years with acute or convalescent COVID-19. The CDR3 has the sequence CATSDPGQGTYGYTF. The DNA is TGTGCCACCAGTGATCCGGGACAGGGAACCTATGGCTACACCTTC.